The rows below give T cell receptor beta chains drawn from one sample of a study of blood T cell repertoires in COVID-19. The protocol was immunoSEQ multiplex PCR, while the TCRdb copy is restricted to in-frame clones and leaves out a portion. The data hold some 340,000 clones, with more than 85% observed a single time. Sequenced sample: PBMCs or T cells enriched from blood (not recorded which). The receptors originated from a woman between 25 and 40 years old who had been exposed to COVID-19. CDR3s include the opening cysteine and the closing phenylalanine or tryptophan. D genes are given only for firm matches. Clone size is not always given. Where it is, it says once, few, many or a class for expanded clones.

.	TRBV10-3	.	TRBJ2-5	CAITQSGALEETQYF	TGTGCCATCACCCAGAGTGGGGCTCTTGAAGAGACCCAGTACTTC
.	TRBV3-1/TRBV3-2	.	TRBJ1-3	CASSQPRGVSGNTIYF	TGTGCCAGCAGCCAACCCAGGGGAGTCTCTGGAAACACCATATATTTT
TRBD2	TRBV9	.	TRBJ2-3	CASSITPGLAGTDTQYF	TGTGCCAGCAGCATTACCCCGGGACTAGCGGGGACAGATACGCAGTATTTT
.	TRBV19	.	TRBJ2-1	CASSPRTMRNEQFF	TGTGCCAGTAGTCCAAGGACTATGCGCAATGAGCAGTTCTTC
.	TRBV14	.	TRBJ2-5	CASSPYTGPYQETQYF	TGTGCCAGCAGCCCATACACAGGACCGTACCAAGAGACCCAGTACTTC
.	TRBV4-3	.	TRBJ1-2	CASSPRTGGNYGYTF	TGCGCCAGCAGCCCTAGAACAGGTGGTAACTATGGCTACACCTTC
.	TRBV19	.	TRBJ2-2	CASSIGQVVGELFF	TGTGCCAGTAGTATAGGACAGGTCGTCGGGGAGCTGTTTTTT
.	TRBV25-1	.	TRBJ1-2	CASSDTQIGSYGYTF	TGTGCCAGCAGTGATACCCAGATAGGGAGCTATGGCTACACCTTC
.	TRBV5-1	few	TRBJ1-4	CASSFPTGLGNEKLFF	TGCGCCAGCAGCTTTCCCACGGGGTTGGGTAATGAAAAACTGTTTTTT
TRBD1	TRBV6-5	.	TRBJ2-2	CASSYVGTGYNGELFF	TGTGCCAGCAGTTATGTCGGGACAGGGTATAACGGGGAGCTGTTTTTT
.	TRBV2	once	TRBJ1-1	CASSGATAGTEAFF	TGTGCCAGCAGTGGGGCCACGGCGGGCACTGAAGCTTTCTTT
TRBD1	TRBV5-1	.	TRBJ2-2	CASSVGTGVTGELFF	TGCGCCAGCAGCGTGGGGACAGGCGTCACCGGGGAGCTGTTTTTT
.	TRBV27	.	TRBJ2-6	CASSFMGAAGANVLTF	TGTGCCAGCAGTTTCATGGGAGCGGCCGGGGCCAACGTCCTGACTTTC
TRBD1	TRBV7-2	.	TRBJ2-7	CASSLVGTAGKNEQYF	TGTGCCAGCAGCTTAGTCGGGACAGCAGGGAAGAACGAGCAGTACTTC
TRBD1	TRBV27	.	TRBJ1-6	CASSLRIGQGHSPLHF	TGTGCCAGCAGTTTACGCATTGGACAGGGACATTCACCCCTCCACTTT
.	TRBV2	.	TRBJ1-6	CASIGGSLHTSPLHF	TGTGCCAGCATCGGGGGATCCCTACATACTTCACCCCTCCACTTT
.	TRBV4-1	once	TRBJ2-7	CASSHRGLAYEQYF	TGCGCCAGCAGCCATCGAGGACTGGCCTACGAGCAGTACTTC
TRBD1	TRBV7-9	.	TRBJ1-2	CASSLAGTGGSYGYTF	TGTGCCAGCAGCTTAGCTGGGACAGGGGGCTCCTATGGCTACACCTTC